Detailed here is one T cell receptor (beta chain). Antigen specificity is unknown. The source of the sample is a study of shared clonotypes between healthy human individuals. Across the study: The people who gave samples were a couple of women and a few men aged 18 to 49. General study results and limits: Some naive CD4 clonotypes, around 4.9%, turned up in common across four donors. The study found lower generation probabilities in non-shared clonotypes than in those shared by all four donors.

Once extracted for a subset, genomic DNA was divided evenly among several immunoSEQ plates. The assay was immunoSEQ multiplex PCR, and TCRdb's table has in-frame clones only and misses some. The sample records about 960,000 clones, approximately 80% being singletons. This CDR3 contains 15 residues. Germline V CDR1 and CDR2: MDHEN, SYDVKM. With 7 bases removed from V and 2 bases from J, the gap between germline ends came to 12 bases. This receptor was obtained from a man between 18 and 35 years old in good health. Sample: memory CD4+ T cells sorted from blood. Sample subset: CD45RA-negative fraction. The genes are TRBV28 and TRBJ2-6; TRBD1 is a possible D gene (6 bases). In DNA, the CDR3 is TGTGCCAGCATCCCAGGGGCCGCTGGGGCCAACGTCCTGACTTTC. Translating gives CASIPGAAGANVLTF.